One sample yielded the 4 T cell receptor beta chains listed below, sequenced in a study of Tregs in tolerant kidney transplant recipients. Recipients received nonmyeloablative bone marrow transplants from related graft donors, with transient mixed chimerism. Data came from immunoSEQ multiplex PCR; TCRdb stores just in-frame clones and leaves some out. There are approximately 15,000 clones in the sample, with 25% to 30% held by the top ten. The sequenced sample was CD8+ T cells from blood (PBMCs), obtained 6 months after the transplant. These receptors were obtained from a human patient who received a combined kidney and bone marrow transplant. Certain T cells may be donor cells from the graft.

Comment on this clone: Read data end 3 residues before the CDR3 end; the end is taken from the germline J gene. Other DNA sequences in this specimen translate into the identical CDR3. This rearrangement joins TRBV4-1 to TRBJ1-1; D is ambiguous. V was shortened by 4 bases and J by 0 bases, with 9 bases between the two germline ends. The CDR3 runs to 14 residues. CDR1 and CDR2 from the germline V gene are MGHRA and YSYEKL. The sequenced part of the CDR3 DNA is TGCGCCAGCAGCCCCACAGCCATGAACACTGAA. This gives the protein CASSPTAMNTE. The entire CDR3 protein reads CASSPTAMNTEAFF.

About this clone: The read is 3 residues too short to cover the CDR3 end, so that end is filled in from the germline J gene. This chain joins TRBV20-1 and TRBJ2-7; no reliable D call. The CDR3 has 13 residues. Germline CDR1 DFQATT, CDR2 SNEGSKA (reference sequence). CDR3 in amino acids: CSPDSDSSYEQYF. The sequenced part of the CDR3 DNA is TGCAGCCCTGACTCGGATAGCTCCTACGAG.

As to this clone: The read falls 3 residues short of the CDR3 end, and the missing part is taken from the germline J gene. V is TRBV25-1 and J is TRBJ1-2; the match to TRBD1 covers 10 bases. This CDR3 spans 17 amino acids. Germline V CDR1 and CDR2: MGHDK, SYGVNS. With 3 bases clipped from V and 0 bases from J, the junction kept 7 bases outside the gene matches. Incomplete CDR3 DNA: TGTGCCAGCAGTGAGGGGACAGGGGAAATCCCTAACTATGGC. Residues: CASSEGTGEIPNYG. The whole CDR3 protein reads CASSEGTGEIPNYGYTF.

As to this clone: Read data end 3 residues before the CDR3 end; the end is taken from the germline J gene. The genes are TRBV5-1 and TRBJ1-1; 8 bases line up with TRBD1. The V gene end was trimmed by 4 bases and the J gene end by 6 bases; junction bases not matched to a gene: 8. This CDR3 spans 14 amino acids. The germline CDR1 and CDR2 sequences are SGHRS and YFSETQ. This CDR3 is CASSPRTGWSEAFF. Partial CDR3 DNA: TGCGCCAGCAGCCCGAGGACAGGGTGGTCTGAA. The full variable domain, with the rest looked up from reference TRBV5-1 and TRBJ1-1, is KAGVTQTPRYLIKTRGQQVTLSCSPISGHRSVSWYQQTPGQGLQFLFEYFSETQRNKGNFPGRFSGRQFSNSRSEMNVSTLELGDSALYLCASSPRTGWSEAFFGQGTRLTVV.